The 9 T cell receptor beta chains in this list originate from one sample, sequenced in a study of shared clonotypes between healthy human individuals. Sequencing used immunoSEQ multiplex PCR; TCRdb keeps in-frame clones, though not all of them. The sample includes fewer than 1.4 million clones, around three quarters of them seen just once. Sequenced input: memory CD4+ T cells from PBMCs. Regarding subset: CD45RA-negative fraction. These receptors originate from a young man in good health. Some clones in this sample may be carry-over from other donors' samples.

CDR3 protein: CASSLGVAGEGNIQYF. CDR3 coding DNA: TGTGCCAGCAGCCTTGGAGTAGCGGGGGAGGGAAACATTCAGTACTTC. This chain connects TRBV28 to TRBJ2-4; 9 positions match TRBD2. The CDR3 is 16 amino acids. Germline V CDR1 and CDR2: MDHEN, SYDVKM. J gave up 6 bases and V 6 bases, and 12 bases lay outside the gene matches. Based on the CDR3 plus reference TRBV28 and TRBJ2-4, the full variable domain is DVKVTQSSRYLVKRTGEKVFLECVQDMDHENMFWYRQDPGLGLRLIYFSYDVKMKEKGDIPEGYSVSREKKERFSLILESASTNQTSMYLCASSLGVAGEGNIQYFGAGTRLSVL.

The chain joins TRBV18 to TRBJ2-5; D is uncertain. V lost 4 bases and J 2 bases, leaving 8 bases between the germline ends. The germline gives CDR1 KGHSH, CDR2 LQKENI. The CDR3 is made up of 13 amino acids. The CDR3 DNA sequence: TGTGCCAGCTCACGGGCGCTACAAGAGACCCAGTACTTC. It translates to CASSRALQETQYF.

The chain is built from TRBV27 and TRBJ1-2; D may be TRBD1 (6 bases). CDR1 and CDR2 from the germline V gene are MNHEY and SMNVEV (reference sequence). This CDR3 spans 13 amino acids. The V gene lost 4 bases and the J gene lost 12 bases, with 18 bases spanning the gap. The CDR3: CASSSTDRLGNTF. DNA of the CDR3: TGTGCCAGCAGTTCTACCGACAGGTTGGGGAACACCTTC.

Of note for this clone: Other DNA sequences of this sample code for an identical CDR3. This chain uses TRBV5-1 with TRBJ2-7, with D possibly TRBD1 on 5 matching bases. CDR3 length: 13 residues. V shed 0 bases and J shed 4 bases, with 8 bases lying between them. Germline V gene lookup returns CDR1 SGHRS and CDR2 YFSETQ. For the CDR3, the DNA is TGCGCCAGCAGCTTGGTTTCAGGGTACGAGCAGTACTTC. It translates to CASSLVSGYEQYF.

As to this clone: Distinct nucleotide sequences in the sample also encode this CDR3. The chain joins TRBV18 to TRBJ2-2; D is unresolved. The CDR3 covers 12 residues. Germline CDR1 and CDR2: KGHSH and LQKENI. With 6 bases removed from V and 4 bases from J, the gap between germline ends came to 6 bases. DNA of the CDR3: TGTGCCAGCTCGCCGCGCACCGGGGAGCTGTTTTTT. Translating gives CASSPRTGELFF.

The V and J genes are TRBV15 and TRBJ2-1, with a possible D match to TRBD1 (7 bases). Germline lookup yields CDR1 LNHNV and CDR2 YYDKDF (reference sequence). Between the trimmed V and J ends, which lost 1 base and 0 bases, there was a span of 10 bases. The CDR3 is made up of 16 amino acids. CDR3 loop: CATSRGRGDSYNEQFF. CDR3 bases: TGTGCCACCAGCAGAGGCAGGGGGGACTCCTACAATGAGCAGTTCTTC.

On this clone: Other DNA sequences of this sample code for an identical CDR3. The chain has TRBV28 and TRBJ1-5; 8 nucleotides agree with TRBD1. The J segment lost 2 bases and the V segment lost 3 bases, leaving 3 bases of the junction unmatched. The CDR3 sequence is 15 residues long. The germline V gene has CDR1 MDHEN and CDR2 SYDVKM. The CDR3 DNA is TGTGCCAGCAGTTTCGGGGGACAGGGCAATCAGCCCCAGCATTTT. Protein sequence: CASSFGGQGNQPQHF.

This clone was detected a few times. V gene TRBV5-6 combines with J gene TRBJ2-1, with 16 positions matching TRBD2. The V gene end was trimmed by 4 bases and the J gene end by 9 bases; junction bases not matched to a gene: 13. CDR3 length: 18 amino acids. Per the germline V gene, CDR1 is SGHDT and CDR2 is YYEEEE. In nucleotides, the CDR3 is TGTGCCAGCAGCCCAAAAAGGGGACTAGCGGGAGGGCCAGGTGAGCAGTTCTTC. Protein sequence: CASSPKRGLAGGPGEQFF.

The CDR3: CASSMGGARNQPQHF. In nucleotides, the CDR3 is TGTGCCAGTAGTATGGGGGGGGCACGCAATCAGCCCCAGCATTTT. This chain uses TRBV19 with TRBJ1-5, with D perhaps matching TRBD1 (6 bases). The CDR3 sequence is 15 residues long. Per germline, CDR1 LNHDA and CDR2 SQIVND (reference sequence). V gave up 3 bases and J gave up 2 bases, with 11 bases separating them.